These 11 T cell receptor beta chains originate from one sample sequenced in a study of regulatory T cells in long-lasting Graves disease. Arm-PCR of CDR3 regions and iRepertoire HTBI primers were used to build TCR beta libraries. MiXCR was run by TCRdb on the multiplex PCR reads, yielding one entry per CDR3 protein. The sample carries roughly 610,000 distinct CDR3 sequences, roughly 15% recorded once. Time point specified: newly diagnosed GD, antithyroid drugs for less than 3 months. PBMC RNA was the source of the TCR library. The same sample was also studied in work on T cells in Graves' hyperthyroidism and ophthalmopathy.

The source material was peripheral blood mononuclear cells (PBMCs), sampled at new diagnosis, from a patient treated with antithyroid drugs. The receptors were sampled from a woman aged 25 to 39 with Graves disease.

CDR3 sequence reads: CASSSGEPAPEQYF. The CDR3 DNA sequence: TGTGCCAGCAGCTCCGGGGAGCCGGCTCCCGAGCAGTACTTC. The chain employs TRBV7-2 and TRBJ2-7; the D gene is possibly TRBD2 (5 bases). The CDR3 is 14 residues long. V lost 4 bases and J lost 6, with 16 bases in between. CDR1 is SGHTA, CDR2 FQGNSA, per germline.

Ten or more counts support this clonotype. CDR3 protein: CASSPFGGRTDTQYF. The CDR3 DNA sequence: TGTGCCAGCAGCCCCTTTGGGGGCCGCACAGATACGCAGTATTTT. This chain joins TRBV7-8 and TRBJ2-3; D may be TRBD1 (6 bases). Per germline, CDR1 SGHVS and CDR2 FQNEAQ. This CDR3 is built from 15 residues. V lost 5 bases and J 1 base, leaving 13 bases between the germline ends.

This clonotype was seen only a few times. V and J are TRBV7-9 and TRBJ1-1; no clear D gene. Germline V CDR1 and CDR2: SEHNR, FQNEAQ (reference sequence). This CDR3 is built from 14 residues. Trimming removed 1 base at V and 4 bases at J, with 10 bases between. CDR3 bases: TGTGCCAGCAGCTTAGAATCTGGGATCACTGAAGCTTTCTTT. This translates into CASSLESGITEAFF.

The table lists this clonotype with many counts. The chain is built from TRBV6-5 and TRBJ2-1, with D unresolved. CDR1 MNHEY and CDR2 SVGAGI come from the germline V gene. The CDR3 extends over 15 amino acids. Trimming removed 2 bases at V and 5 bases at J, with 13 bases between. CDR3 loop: CASSYTYSRHNEQFF. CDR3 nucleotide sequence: TGTGCCAGCAGTTACACGTATTCACGCCACAATGAGCAGTTCTTC.

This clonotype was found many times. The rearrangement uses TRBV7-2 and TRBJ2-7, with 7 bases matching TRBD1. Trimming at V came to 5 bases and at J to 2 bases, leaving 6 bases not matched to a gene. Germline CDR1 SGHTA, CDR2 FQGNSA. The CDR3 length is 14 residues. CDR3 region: CASSIPGTAYEQYF. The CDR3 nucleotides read TGTGCCAGCAGCATCCCCGGGACAGCCTACGAGCAGTACTTC.

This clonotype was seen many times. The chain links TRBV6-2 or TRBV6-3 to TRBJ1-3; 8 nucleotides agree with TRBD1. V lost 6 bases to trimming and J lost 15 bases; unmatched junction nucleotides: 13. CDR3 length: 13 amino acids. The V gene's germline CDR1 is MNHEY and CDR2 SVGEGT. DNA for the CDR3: TGTGCCAGCAGAGAGGACAGGGTTTCGTACAAATATTTT. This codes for CASREDRVSYKYF.

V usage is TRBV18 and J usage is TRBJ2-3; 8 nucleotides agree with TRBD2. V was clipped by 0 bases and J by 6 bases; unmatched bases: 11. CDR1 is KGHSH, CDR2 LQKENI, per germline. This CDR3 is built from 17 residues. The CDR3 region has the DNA TGTGCCAGCTCACCACCGAGGTCAGCGGGAGATCACGATACGCAGTATTTT. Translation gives CASSPPRSAGDHDTQYF.

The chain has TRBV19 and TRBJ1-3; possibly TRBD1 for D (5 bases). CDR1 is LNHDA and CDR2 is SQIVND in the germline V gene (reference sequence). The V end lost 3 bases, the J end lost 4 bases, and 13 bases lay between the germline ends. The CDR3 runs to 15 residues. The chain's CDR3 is CASSIGAGSGNTIYF. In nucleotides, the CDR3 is TGTGCCAGTAGTATCGGGGCAGGCTCCGGAAACACCATATATTTT.

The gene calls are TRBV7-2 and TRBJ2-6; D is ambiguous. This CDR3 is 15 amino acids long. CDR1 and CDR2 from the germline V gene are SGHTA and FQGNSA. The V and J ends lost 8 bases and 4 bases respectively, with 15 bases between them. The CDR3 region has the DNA TGTGCCAGCTGTCTCAGTCAGGCCGGGGCCAACGTCCTGACTTTC. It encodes CASCLSQAGANVLTF.

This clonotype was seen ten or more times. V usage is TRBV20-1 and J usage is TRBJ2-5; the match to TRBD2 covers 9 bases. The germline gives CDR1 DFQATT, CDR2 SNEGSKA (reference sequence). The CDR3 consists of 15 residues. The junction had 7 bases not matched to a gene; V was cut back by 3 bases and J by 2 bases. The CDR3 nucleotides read TGCAGTGCTAGTCCCCCTAGCGGGGTTCAAGAGACCCAGTACTTC. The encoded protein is CSASPPSGVQETQYF.

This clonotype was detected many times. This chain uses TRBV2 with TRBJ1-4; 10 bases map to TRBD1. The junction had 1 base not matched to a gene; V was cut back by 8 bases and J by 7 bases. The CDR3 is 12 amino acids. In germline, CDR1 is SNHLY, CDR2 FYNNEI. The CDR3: CASGTGVEKLFF. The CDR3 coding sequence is TGTGCCAGCGGGACAGGGGTTGAAAAACTGTTTTTT.